This entry describes one T cell receptor (beta chain). The data are from a study of technical replicates of blood from several donors. Germline CDR1 SEHNR, CDR2 FQNEAQ (reference sequence). Trimming cost V 8 bases and J 1 base; bases outside gene matches: 6. The CDR3 loop spans 14 amino acids. This table comes from immunoSEQ multiplex PCR, and its TCRdb copy is limited to in-frame clones, with some not included. The data show about 88,000 clones, around 94% seen once. This TCR was sampled from a human donor in good health. This sequence joins TRBV7-9 and TRBJ2-5, with 8 positions matching TRBD2. Material for sequencing was T cells isolated from PBMCs. The CDR3 DNA reads as TGTGCCAGCGGAGCGGGGGTTACCCAAGAGACCCAGTACTTC. Translated, it gives CASGAGVTQETQYF.